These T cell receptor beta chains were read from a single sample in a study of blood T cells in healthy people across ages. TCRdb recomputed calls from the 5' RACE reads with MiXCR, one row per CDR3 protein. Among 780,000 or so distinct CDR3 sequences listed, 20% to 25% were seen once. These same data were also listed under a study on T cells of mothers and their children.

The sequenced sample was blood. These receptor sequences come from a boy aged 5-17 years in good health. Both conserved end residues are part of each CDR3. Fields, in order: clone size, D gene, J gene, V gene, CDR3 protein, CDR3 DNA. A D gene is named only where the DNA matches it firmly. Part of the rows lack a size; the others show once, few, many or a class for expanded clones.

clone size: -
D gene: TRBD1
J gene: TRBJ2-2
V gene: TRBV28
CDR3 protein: CASTPSPGQGATGELFF
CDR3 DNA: TGTGCCAGCACTCCATCCCCGGGACAGGGGGCCACCGGGGAGCTGTTTTTT

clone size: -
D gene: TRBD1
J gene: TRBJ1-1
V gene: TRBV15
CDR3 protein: CATSLGGAGNTEAFF
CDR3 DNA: TGTGCCACCAGCTTAGGGGGCGCTGGGAACACTGAAGCTTTCTTT

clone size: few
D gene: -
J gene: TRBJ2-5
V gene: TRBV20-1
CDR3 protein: CSADDYGETQYF
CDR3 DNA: TGCAGTGCGGACGACTACGGGGAGACCCAGTACTTC

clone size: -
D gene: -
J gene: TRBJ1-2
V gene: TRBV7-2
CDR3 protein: CASSLQQETYGYTF
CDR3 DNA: TGTGCCAGCAGCTTACAACAGGAAACCTATGGCTACACCTTC

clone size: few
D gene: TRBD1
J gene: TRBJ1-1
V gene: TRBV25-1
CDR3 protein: CASSESGTGDTEAFF
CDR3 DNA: TGTGCCAGCAGTGAATCGGGAACAGGGGACACTGAAGCTTTCTTT

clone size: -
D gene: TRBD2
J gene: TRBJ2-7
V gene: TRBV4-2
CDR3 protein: CASSQELAGSYEQYF
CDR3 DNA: TGTGCCAGCAGCCAAGAACTAGCGGGGTCCTACGAGCAGTACTTC

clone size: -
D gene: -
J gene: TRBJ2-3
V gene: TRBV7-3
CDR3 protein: CASSPTDTDTQYF
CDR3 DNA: TGTGCCAGCTCCCCGACCGACACAGATACGCAGTATTTT

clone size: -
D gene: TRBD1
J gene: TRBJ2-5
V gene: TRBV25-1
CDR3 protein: CASSEYQGAGETQYF
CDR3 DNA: TGTGCCAGCAGTGAATATCAGGGGGCTGGTGAGACCCAGTACTTC

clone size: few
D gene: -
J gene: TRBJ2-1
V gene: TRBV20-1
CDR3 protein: CSAIPEYNEQFF
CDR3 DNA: TGCAGTGCTATACCAGAATACAATGAGCAGTTCTTC

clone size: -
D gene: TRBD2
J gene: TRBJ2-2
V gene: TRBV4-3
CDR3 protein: CASSQEWGLAGNTGELFF
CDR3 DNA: TGCGCCAGCAGCCAAGAATGGGGCCTAGCGGGTAACACCGGGGAGCTGTTTTTT

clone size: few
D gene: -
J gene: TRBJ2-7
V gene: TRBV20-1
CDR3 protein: CSASALSSYEQYF
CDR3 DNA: TGCAGTGCTAGCGCGTTGAGCTCCTACGAGCAGTACTTC

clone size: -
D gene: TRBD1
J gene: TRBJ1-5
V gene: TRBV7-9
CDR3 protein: CASTPPPGQGALNQPQHF
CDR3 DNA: TGTGCCAGCACCCCACCACCGGGACAGGGGGCTCTAAATCAGCCCCAGCATTTT

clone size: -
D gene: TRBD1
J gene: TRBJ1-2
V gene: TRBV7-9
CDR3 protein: CASNQTGMKGYTF
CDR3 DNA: TGTGCCAGCAACCAGACAGGGATGAAGGGCTACACCTTC

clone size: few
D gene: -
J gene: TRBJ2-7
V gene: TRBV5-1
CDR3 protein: CASSLGQANYEQYF
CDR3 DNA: TGCGCCAGCAGCTTGGGACAGGCCAATTACGAGCAGTACTTC

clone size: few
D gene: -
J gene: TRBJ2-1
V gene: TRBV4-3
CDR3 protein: CASSQAEGLDNEQFF
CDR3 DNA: TGCGCCAGCAGCCAAGCAGAGGGGTTGGACAATGAGCAGTTCTTC

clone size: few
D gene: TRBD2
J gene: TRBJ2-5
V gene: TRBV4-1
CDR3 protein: CASSQDLRTSGMKTQYF
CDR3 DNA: TGCGCCAGCAGCCAAGATCTGCGGACTAGCGGGATGAAGACCCAGTACTTC

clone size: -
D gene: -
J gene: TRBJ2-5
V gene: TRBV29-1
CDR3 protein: CSVPQGIWVETQYF
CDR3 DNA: TGCAGCGTCCCACAGGGAATTTGGGTGGAGACCCAGTACTTC

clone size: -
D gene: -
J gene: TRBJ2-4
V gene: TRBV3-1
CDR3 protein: CASSPGQGRVDIQYF
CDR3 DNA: TGTGCCAGCAGCCCCGGCCAGGGCAGGGTGGACATTCAGTACTTC

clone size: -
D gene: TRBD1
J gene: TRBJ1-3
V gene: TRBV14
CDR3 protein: CASSQTQGNTIYF
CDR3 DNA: TGTGCCAGCAGCCAAACACAGGGGAACACCATATATTTT

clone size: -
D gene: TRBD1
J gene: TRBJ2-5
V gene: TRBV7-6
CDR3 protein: CASSSIQGVQETQYF
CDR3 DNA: TGTGCCAGCAGCTCCATTCAGGGGGTCCAAGAGACCCAGTACTTC

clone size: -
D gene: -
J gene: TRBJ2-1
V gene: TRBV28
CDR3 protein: CASSFTGTGIQNEQFF
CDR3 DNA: TGTGCCAGCAGTTTCACCGGGACTGGTATACAGAATGAGCAGTTCTTC

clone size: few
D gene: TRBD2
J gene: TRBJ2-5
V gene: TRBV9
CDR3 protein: CASSAPGTSGSQETQYF
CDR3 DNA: TGTGCCAGCAGCGCCCCCGGGACTAGCGGATCCCAAGAGACCCAGTACTTC

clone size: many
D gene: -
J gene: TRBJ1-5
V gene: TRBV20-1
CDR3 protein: CSASGQTVQPQHF
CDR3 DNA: TGCAGTGCTAGTGGGCAGACCGTTCAGCCCCAGCATTTT

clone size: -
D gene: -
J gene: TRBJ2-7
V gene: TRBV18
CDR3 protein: CASSPIEDSLYF
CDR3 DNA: TGTGCCAGCTCGCCTATAGAGGACAGTCTCTACTTC

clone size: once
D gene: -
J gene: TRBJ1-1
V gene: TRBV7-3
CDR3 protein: CASSLTGLTEAFF
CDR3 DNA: TGTGCCAGCAGCTTAACGGGACTAACTGAAGCTTTCTTT

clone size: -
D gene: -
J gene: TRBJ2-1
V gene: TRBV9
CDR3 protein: CASNRDNSYNEQFF
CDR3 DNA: TGTGCCAGCAACCGGGACAACTCCTACAATGAGCAGTTCTTC

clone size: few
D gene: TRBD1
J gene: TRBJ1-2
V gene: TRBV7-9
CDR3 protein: CASSEKSDRVNYGYTF
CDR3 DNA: TGTGCCAGCAGCGAAAAATCGGACAGGGTGAACTATGGCTACACCTTC

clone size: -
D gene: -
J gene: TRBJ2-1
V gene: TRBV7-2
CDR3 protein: CASSLAGIGNEQFF
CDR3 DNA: TGTGCCAGCAGCTTAGCGGGAATCGGGAATGAGCAGTTCTTC

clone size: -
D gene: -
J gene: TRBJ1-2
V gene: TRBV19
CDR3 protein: CASSDRESDRRYGYTF
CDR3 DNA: TGTGCCAGTAGTGACCGGGAGAGTGATCGTCGCTATGGCTACACCTTC

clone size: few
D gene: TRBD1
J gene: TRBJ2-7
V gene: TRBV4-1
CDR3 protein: CASSHGSRDSGEQYF
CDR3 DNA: TGCGCCAGCAGCCATGGTTCCAGGGACAGTGGCGAGCAGTACTTC

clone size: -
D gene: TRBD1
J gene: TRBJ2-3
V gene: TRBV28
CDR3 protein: CASSRTGQDSTDTQYF
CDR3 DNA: TGTGCCAGCAGTAGAACCGGACAGGACAGCACAGATACGCAGTATTTT

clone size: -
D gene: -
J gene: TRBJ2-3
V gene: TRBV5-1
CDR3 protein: CASSFDSSDTQYF
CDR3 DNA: TGCGCCAGCAGTTTCGACAGTTCCGATACGCAGTATTTT

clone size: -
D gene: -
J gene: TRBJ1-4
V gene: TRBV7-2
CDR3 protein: CASSFGSSEKLFF
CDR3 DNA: TGTGCCAGCAGCTTCGGCTCTAGTGAAAAACTGTTTTTT

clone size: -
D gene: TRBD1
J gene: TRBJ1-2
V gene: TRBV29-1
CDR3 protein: CSVVTTGGLYGYTF
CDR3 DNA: TGCAGCGTCGTAACAACAGGGGGCCTCTATGGCTACACCTTC

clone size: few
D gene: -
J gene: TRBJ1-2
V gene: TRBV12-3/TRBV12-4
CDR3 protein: CAGSLSGSSTYGYTF
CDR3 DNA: TGTGCCGGCAGTTTATCGGGCAGTTCAACCTATGGCTACACCTTC

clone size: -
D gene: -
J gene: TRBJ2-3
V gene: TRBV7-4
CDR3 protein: CASSFFSGLSTDTQYF
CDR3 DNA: TGTGCCAGCAGTTTCTTTTCAGGGCTCAGCACAGATACGCAGTATTTT

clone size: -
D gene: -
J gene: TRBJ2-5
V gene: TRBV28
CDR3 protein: CASSLAPTVTHQETQYF
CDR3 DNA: TGTGCCAGCAGTTTAGCCCCGACGGTCACCCATCAAGAGACCCAGTACTTC

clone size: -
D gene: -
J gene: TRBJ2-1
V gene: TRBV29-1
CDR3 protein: CSVETQVYNEQFF
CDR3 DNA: TGCAGCGTTGAGACACAAGTCTACAATGAGCAGTTCTTC

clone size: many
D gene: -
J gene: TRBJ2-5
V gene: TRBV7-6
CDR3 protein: CASSSSDTTGTQYF
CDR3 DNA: TGTGCCAGCAGCTCGTCGGACACAACAGGGACCCAGTACTTC

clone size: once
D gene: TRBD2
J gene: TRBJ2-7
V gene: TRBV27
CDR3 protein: CASAYGGAHEQYF
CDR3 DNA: TGTGCCAGCGCCTACGGGGGGGCGCACGAGCAGTACTTC

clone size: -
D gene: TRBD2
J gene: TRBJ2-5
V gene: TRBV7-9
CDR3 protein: CASSRGPSGDEETQYF
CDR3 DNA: TGTGCCAGCAGCAGAGGGCCTAGCGGAGACGAAGAGACCCAGTACTTC

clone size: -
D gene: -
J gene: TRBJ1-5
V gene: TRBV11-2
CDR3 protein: CASSLGQLGVEPQHF
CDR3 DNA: TGTGCCAGCAGCTTGGGGCAGCTTGGGGTGGAGCCCCAGCATTTT

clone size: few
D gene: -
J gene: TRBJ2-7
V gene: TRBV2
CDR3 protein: CASNQNRNYEQYF
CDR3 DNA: TGTGCCAGCAACCAAAATAGGAACTACGAGCAGTACTTC

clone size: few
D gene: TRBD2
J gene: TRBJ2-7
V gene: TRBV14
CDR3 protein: CASSQGLAGPCEQYF
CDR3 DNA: TGTGCCAGCAGCCAAGGGCTAGCGGGACCCTGCGAGCAGTACTTC

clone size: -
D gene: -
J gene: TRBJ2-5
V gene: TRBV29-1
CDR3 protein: CSAHEGETQYF
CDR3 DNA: TGCAGCGCCCATGAGGGAGAGACCCAGTACTTC

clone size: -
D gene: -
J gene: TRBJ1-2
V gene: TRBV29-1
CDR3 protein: CSVDVRDGYTF
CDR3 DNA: TGCAGCGTTGATGTCAGGGATGGCTACACCTTC

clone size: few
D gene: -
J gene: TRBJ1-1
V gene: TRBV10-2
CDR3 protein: CASRDRWRSTEAFF
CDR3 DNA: TGCGCCAGCAGGGATCGGTGGAGGTCCACTGAAGCTTTCTTT

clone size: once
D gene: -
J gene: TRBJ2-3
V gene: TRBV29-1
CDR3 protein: CSVEIVDGADTQYF
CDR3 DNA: TGCAGCGTTGAAATAGTCGACGGAGCAGATACGCAGTATTTT